This TCR beta chain was observed in a study of Ad26.COV2.S vaccination and SARS-CoV-2 variants (dated by TCRdb to the early 2020s). Turning to the overall study: Vaccine-arm donors came from COV1001, a multicentre, randomized, double-blind, placebo-controlled phase I-IIa trial of Ad26.COV2.S in healthy adults. Ad26.COV2.S was administered intramuscularly at a dose of 5x10^10 or 1x10^11 viral particles, either as one shot or as two shots given 56 days apart. TCRbeta repertoire sequencing served as the tool for gauging how specific and how broad the SARS-CoV-2-reactive T cell receptors were following Ad26.COV2.S vaccination. A total of around 32 samples were included in the TCR-sequenced set, comprising roughly 19 Ad26.COV2.S vaccine recipients, 5 placebo recipients and 8 SARS-CoV-2 convalescent individuals. Trial participants were randomized into five groups of five, in which low-dose or high-dose Ad26.COV2.S was given once or twice, or placebo was given on both occasions. Throughout the experiments and outcome assessment, investigators stayed blinded to trial group allocation.

V is clipped by 4 bases and J by 2 bases, and the sequence between their germline boundaries is 12 bases long. CDR1 LNHDA and CDR2 SQIVND were looked up in the germline V gene (reference sequence). From its cysteine to its phenylalanine, the CDR3 spans 15 amino acids. Kept here is only the CDR3 DNA, which spans 45 bases and is read in frame from base 1. The sample's treatment or condition label, in plain terms: around 19 received Ad26.COV2.S at low or high dose, single or two shots; roughly five received placebo; per-sample allocation not given. Repertoires of vaccine and placebo recipients were sequenced from samples collected on day 63 after the first injection. Cohort 1b enrolled about two dozen adults aged 18-55 years at a single site in Boston, USA, between 29 July and 7 August 2020. Ad26.COV2.S was a replication-incompetent adenovirus type 26 vector expressing a prefusion-stabilized SARS-CoV-2 spike protein from the original Wuhan strain.

TCRbeta CDR3 regions were sequenced with the immunoSEQ Assay. After extraction, genomic DNA underwent amplification by bias-controlled multiplex PCR, followed by high-throughput sequencing. Processing in the source paper ran as follows. To quantify the absolute abundance of every unique TCRbeta CDR3 region, sequences were collapsed and filtered. Usable DNA was measured by amplifying reference genes present in all nucleated cells, and TCRbeta template counts were normalized to that usable DNA to estimate T cell fraction. Repertoire TCRs were annotated as SARS-CoV-2-specific by exact matching of V gene, CDR3 amino acid sequence and J gene to a known reactive TCR set. MIRA supplied the reference SARS-CoV-2 TCR set, which was filtered for enrichment in COVID-19-positive ImmuneCODE repertoires so that public or cross-reactive TCRs were removed. Drawing on the MIRA antigens, annotated TCRs were analysed further at the level of specific ORF or position within ORF. Breadth was defined as the number of annotated unique rearrangements divided by the total number of unique productive rearrangements, and depth was defined as the summed frequency of the annotated unique rearrangements. Two-sided Wilcoxon rank-sum tests were used to compare TCR breadth between groups. TCRdb stores this immuneACCESS table with in-frame sequences only. Part of the clones is absent; in the studies checked, under half of the shortfall reflects unresolved V genes, and no reason is known for the rest. The V and J calls and clone size are taken from that table; D and trimming were inferred from the DNA. The sample table records hundreds of thousands of clones; around 86% of these occur just once. The top ten hold about 3.5% of the sample.

Regarding this clone: Its recognized antigen is unknown. No base qualities exist here, and no much larger clone lies one base off it.

Broader findings and caveats from the paper: After vaccination, spike-specific CD8+ and CD4+ T cell responses were reported to show substantial breadth. The study lacked the statistical power to compare responses across vaccine doses or regimens. Non-spike TCR breadth was comparable between vaccine and placebo recipients, consistent with the vaccine containing only spike. The authors noted that the TCR breadth and depth analyses may have underestimated total T cell responses. Compared with placebo recipients, Ad26.COV2.S recipients showed higher spike-specific TCR breadth (P = 0.0014).

This chain is built from TRBV19 and TRBJ2-1, with a tentative D gene TRBD1 over 5 matching bases. The sequence was obtained from a person between 18 and 60 years old who received the Ad26.COV2.S COVID-19 vaccine or a placebo. Sequenced material: peripheral blood, taken in a trial of Ad26.COV2.S vaccine versus placebo. The DNA sequence follows: TGTGCCAGTAGTACCAGGGTGAACACCTACAATGAGCAGTTCTTC. Translation gives CASSTRVNTYNEQFF.